The 21 T cell receptor beta chains in this list originate from one sample, sequenced in a study of technical replicates of blood from several donors. Assay: immunoSEQ multiplex PCR; the TCRdb copy retains only in-frame clones and omits some. Of some 100,000 clones detected, 96% appear once; the ten largest clones hold approximately 0.21%. Sequenced sample: T cells isolated from PBMCs. The receptors were sampled from a human donor in good health.

This clone turned up a few times. The chain combines TRBV18 with TRBJ1-5; perhaps TRBD1 as D (5 bases). Germline CDR1 is KGHSH and CDR2 is LQKENI. Deletions cut 2 bases from V and 5 bases from J, with 7 bases between. CDR3 length: 13 residues. CDR3 DNA sequence: TGTGCCAGCTCACCAACGGGGGATCAGCCCCAGCATTTT. Amino acids: CASSPTGDQPQHF.

This clone has just one count. The chain couples TRBV5-6 to TRBJ1-5, with D uncertain. The CDR3 is made up of 15 amino acids. Germline-derived CDR1 and CDR2 are SGHDT and YYEEEE. The V end was cut by 0 bases, the J end by 2 bases, with 9 bases between. CDR3 DNA: TGTGCCAGCAGCTTGGGGTACATCGGCAATCAGCCCCAGCATTTT. Translating it yields CASSLGYIGNQPQHF.

In this sample, this clone turned up once. This chain joins TRBV28 and TRBJ1-2; D remains ambiguous. This CDR3 is 13 amino acids long. Between the trimmed V and J ends, which lost 2 bases and 6 bases, there was a span of 10 bases. Germline-derived CDR1 and CDR2 are MDHEN and SYDVKM. CDR3 coding DNA: TGTGCCAGCAGTTTACATATAGAGAATGGCTACACCTTC. Protein sequence: CASSLHIENGYTF.

The V and J genes are TRBV6-1 and TRBJ1-6, with D possibly TRBD1 on 6 matching bases. Trimming removed 3 bases at V and 0 bases at J, with 18 bases between. The CDR3 covers 19 residues. Germline CDR1 and CDR2: MNHNS and SASEGT. The CDR3 DNA follows: TGTGCCAGCAGTGATAAGGACAGCTACCTTAGCTCCTATAATTCACCCCTCCACTTT. Translated: CASSDKDSYLSSYNSPLHF.

The chain recombines TRBV6-6 with TRBJ1-2; the D gene is possibly TRBD1 (5 bases). CDR1 is MNHNY, CDR2 SVGAGI, per germline (reference sequence). V lost 5 bases, J lost 1 base, and 17 bases lay in between. This CDR3 comprises 16 residues. CDR3 region: CASSPIGTRNNYGYTF. As DNA, the CDR3 is TGTGCCAGCAGTCCCATAGGGACTCGGAATAACTATGGCTACACCTTC.

CDR3 in amino acids: CASSLDSNTNYGYTF. CDR3 sequence (DNA): TGTGCCAGCAGCTTAGACAGCAATACTAACTATGGCTACACCTTC. V and J are TRBV7-2 and TRBJ1-2; D gene uncertain. This CDR3 spans 15 amino acids. Germline V gives CDR1 SGHTA, CDR2 FQGNSA. Trimming pared 1 base from V and 0 bases from J, leaving 9 bases between.

The genes are TRBV6-1 and TRBJ1-3; 8 bases fit TRBD1. The V and J ends lost 3 bases and 4 bases, in that order; junction bases with no gene match: 5. The CDR3 has 15 residues. CDR1 MNHNS and CDR2 SASEGT come from the germline V gene. The CDR3 DNA is TGTGCCAGCAGTGAGCGCCGGACAGGGGGAAACACCATATATTTT. It specifies CASSERRTGGNTIYF.

CDR3 protein: CAWTGGDYEQYF. The CDR3 coding sequence is TGTGCCTGGACTGGAGGGGACTACGAGCAGTACTTC. This chain links TRBV30 with TRBJ2-7; D is perhaps TRBD2 (6 bases). This CDR3 has 12 residues. Looked up from germline, CDR1 is GTSNPN and CDR2 is SVGIG (reference sequence). V lost 4 bases, J lost 3 bases, and 10 bases lay in between.

The V gene is TRBV29-1, the J gene TRBJ1-4; 9 nucleotides line up with TRBD1. The CDR3 length is 16 residues. The germline gives CDR1 SQVTM, CDR2 ANQGSEA. Trimming cost V 0 bases and J 6 bases; bases outside gene matches: 8. The CDR3 protein is CSVEDMSGTGHEKLFF. The CDR3 DNA reads as TGCAGCGTTGAAGATATGTCGGGGACAGGGCATGAAAAACTGTTTTTT. Looking up the rest from reference TRBV29-1 and TRBJ1-4 gives the full variable domain: SAVISQKPSRDICQRGTSLTIQCQVDSQVTMMFWYRQQPGQSLTLIATANQGSEATYESGFVIDKFPISRPNLTFSTLTVSNMSPEDSSIYLCSVEDMSGTGHEKLFFGSGTQLSVL.

The genes are TRBV5-1 and TRBJ1-5; D not certain. V was trimmed by 0 bases and J by 1 base, leaving 8 bases between them. Germline V gene data show CDR1 as SGHRS and CDR2 as YFSETQ. This CDR3 region has 15 residues. The CDR3 DNA sequence: TGCGCCAGCAGCTTGGCCTCGGGGAGCAATCAGCCCCAGCATTTT. It yields the protein CASSLASGSNQPQHF.

The chain has TRBV5-4 and TRBJ1-1; D gene ambiguous. Per germline, CDR1 SGHNT and CDR2 YYREEE (reference sequence). The germline V and J ends were trimmed by 2 bases and 1 base, with 6 bases remaining between them. This CDR3 is built from 13 residues. The CDR3 region is CASSFQQNTEAFF. Here the CDR3 DNA reads TGTGCCAGCAGCTTTCAACAGAACACTGAAGCTTTCTTT.

V usage is TRBV11-2 and J usage is TRBJ1-2; weak D call: TRBD1 (6 bases). Trimming shortened V by 1 base and J by 2 bases, and 14 bases separated the two germline ends. The CDR3 length is 16 residues. CDR1 and CDR2 from the germline V gene are SGHAT and FQNNGV. The CDR3, as DNA: TGTGCCAGCAGCTTAGTGGGGGCCGGGTTGAACTATGGCTACACCTTC. Residues: CASSLVGAGLNYGYTF.

This CDR3 reads CASTGTGIEKLFF. The CDR3 DNA reads as TGTGCCAGTACCGGGACAGGGATTGAAAAACTGTTTTTT. The chain is built from TRBV2 and TRBJ1-4; 9 bases agree with TRBD1. The ends lost 9 bases at V and 7 bases at J; junction bases unmatched: 6. The CDR3 length is 13 residues. Germline loops: CDR1 SNHLY, CDR2 FYNNEI.

In its sample, this clone was seen once. V usage is TRBV4-2 and J usage is TRBJ2-5; TRBD1 matches 11 bases. V lost 4 bases to trimming and J lost 4 bases; unmatched junction nucleotides: 8. This CDR3 is 16 amino acids long. Looked up from germline, CDR1 is LGHNA and CDR2 is YNFKEQ. CDR3: CASSLGQGAVVETQYF. The DNA for the CDR3 is TGTGCCAGCAGCCTAGGACAGGGGGCTGTCGTAGAGACCCAGTACTTC.

The genes are TRBV9 and TRBJ2-5, with 9 bases identical to TRBD2. After removal of 0 bases from V and 4 bases from J, the junction contained 7 bases not matched to a gene. This CDR3 region has 16 residues. Germline V gene data show CDR1 as SGDLS and CDR2 as YYNGEE. CDR3 coding DNA: TGTGCCAGCAGCGTAGCCGGCGGGGGGGCCCTAGAGACCCAGTACTTC. Its protein product is CASSVAGGGALETQYF.

As regards this clone: Other nucleotide sequences in the sample specify the same CDR3. V usage is TRBV30 and J usage is TRBJ1-3, with D tentatively TRBD1 (6 bases). The CDR3 is 15 amino acids. Germline V CDR1 and CDR2: GTSNPN, SVGIG (reference sequence). The V end was cut by 3 bases, the J end by 3 bases, with 15 bases between. CDR3 protein: CAWSQGTNIGNTIYF. DNA of the CDR3: TGTGCCTGGAGCCAGGGGACAAATATTGGAAACACCATATATTTT.

This clone has a single count. This rearrangement joins TRBV27 to TRBJ2-1; possibly TRBD1 for D (6 bases). CDR3 size: 14 residues. CDR1 and CDR2 (germline): MNHEY, SMNVEV (reference sequence). Trimming removed 0 bases at V and 7 bases at J, with 10 bases between. The DNA of the CDR3 is TGTGCCAGCAGTTTATCGCAGGGGTGGAATGAGCAGTTCTTC. It encodes CASSLSQGWNEQFF.

This clone was recorded only once. The V and J genes are TRBV5-1 and TRBJ2-5; 7 nucleotides align to TRBD1. This CDR3 contains 15 residues. V shed 4 bases, J shed 5 bases, and the junction held 11 bases outside the gene matches. CDR1 is SGHRS, CDR2 YFSETQ, per germline. Written as DNA, the CDR3 is TGCGCCAGCAGCAAAGGGACAGCGGCAGGGGAGACCCAGTACTTC. Amino acids: CASSKGTAAGETQYF.

The CDR3: CASRSQGFSSGNTIYF. CDR3 DNA sequence: TGTGCCAGCAGGTCTCAGGGATTTAGCTCTGGAAACACCATATATTTT. This sequence joins TRBV27 and TRBJ1-3; TRBD1 might be the D (5 bases). Germline CDR1 reads MNHEY; CDR2 reads SMNVEV (reference sequence). The CDR3 covers 16 residues. With 6 bases removed from V and 0 bases from J, the gap between germline ends came to 15 bases.

This clone was seen a single time. The chain combines TRBV6-1 with TRBJ2-3; D is unclear. This CDR3 contains 14 residues. Germline CDR1 MNHNS, CDR2 SASEGT. Deletions cut 1 base from V and 0 bases from J, with 5 bases between. CDR3 loop: CASSEGHSTDTQYF. The CDR3 nucleotides are TGTGCCAGCAGTGAAGGGCACAGCACAGATACGCAGTATTTT.

The J gene is TRBJ1-2, the V gene TRBV2, with D perhaps matching TRBD1 (5 bases). Germline CDR1 SNHLY, CDR2 FYNNEI. CDR3 size: 12 residues. V lost 9 bases and J lost 3, with 11 bases in between. The CDR3 loop reads CASGGVHYGYTF. The CDR3 DNA sequence: TGTGCCAGTGGAGGGGTGCACTATGGCTACACCTTC.